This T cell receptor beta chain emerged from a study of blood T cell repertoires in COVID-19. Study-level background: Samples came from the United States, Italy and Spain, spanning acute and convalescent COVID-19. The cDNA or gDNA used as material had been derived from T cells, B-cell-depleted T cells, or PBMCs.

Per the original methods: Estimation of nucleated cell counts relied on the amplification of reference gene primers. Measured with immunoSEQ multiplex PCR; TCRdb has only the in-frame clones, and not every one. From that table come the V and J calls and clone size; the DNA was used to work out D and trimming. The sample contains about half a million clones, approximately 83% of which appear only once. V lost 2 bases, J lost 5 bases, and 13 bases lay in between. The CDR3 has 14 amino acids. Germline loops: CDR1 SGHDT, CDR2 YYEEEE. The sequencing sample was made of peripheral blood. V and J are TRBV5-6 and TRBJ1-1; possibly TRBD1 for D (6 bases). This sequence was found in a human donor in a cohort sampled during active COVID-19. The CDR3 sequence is CASSLIKGGTEAFF. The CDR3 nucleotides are TGTGCCAGCAGCTTAATTAAGGGGGGGACTGAAGCTTTCTTT.